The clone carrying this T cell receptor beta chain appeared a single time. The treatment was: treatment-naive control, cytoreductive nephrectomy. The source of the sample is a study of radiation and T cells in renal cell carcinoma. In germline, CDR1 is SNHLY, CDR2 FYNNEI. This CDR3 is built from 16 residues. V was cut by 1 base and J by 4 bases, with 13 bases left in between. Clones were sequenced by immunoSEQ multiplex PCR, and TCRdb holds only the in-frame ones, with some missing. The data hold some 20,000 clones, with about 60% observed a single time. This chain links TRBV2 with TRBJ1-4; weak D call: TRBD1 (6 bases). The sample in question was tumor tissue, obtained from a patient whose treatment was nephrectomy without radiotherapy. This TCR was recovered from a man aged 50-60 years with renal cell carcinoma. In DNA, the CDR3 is TGTGCCAGCAGTGAAGTGGGGGCGCAGGTTAATGAAAAACTGTTTTTT. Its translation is CASSEVGAQVNEKLFF.